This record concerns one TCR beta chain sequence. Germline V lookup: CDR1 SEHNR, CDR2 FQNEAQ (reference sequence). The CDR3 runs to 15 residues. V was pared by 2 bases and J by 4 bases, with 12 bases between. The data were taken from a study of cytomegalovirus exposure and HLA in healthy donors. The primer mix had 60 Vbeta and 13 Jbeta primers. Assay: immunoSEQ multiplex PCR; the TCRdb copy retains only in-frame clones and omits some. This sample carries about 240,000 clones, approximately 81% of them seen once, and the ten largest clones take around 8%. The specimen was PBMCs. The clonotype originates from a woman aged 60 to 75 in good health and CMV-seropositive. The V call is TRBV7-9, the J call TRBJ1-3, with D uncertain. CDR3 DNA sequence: TGTGCCAGCAGCTTATCTGCCCCCCTAGGAAACACCATATATTTT. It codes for CASSLSAPLGNTIYF.